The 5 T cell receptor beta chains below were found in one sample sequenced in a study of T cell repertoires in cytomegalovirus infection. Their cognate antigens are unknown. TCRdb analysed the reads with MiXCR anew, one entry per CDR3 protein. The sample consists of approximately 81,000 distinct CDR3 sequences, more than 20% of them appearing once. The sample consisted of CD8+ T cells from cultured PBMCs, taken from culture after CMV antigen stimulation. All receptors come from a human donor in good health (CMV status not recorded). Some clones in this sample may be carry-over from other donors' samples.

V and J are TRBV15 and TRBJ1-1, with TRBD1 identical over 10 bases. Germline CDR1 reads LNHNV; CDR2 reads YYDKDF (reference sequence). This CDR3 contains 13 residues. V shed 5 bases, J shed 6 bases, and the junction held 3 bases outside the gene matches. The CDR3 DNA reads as TGTGCCACCAGCGGGGACAGGGGAGCTGAAGCTTTCTTT. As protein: CATSGDRGAEAFF.

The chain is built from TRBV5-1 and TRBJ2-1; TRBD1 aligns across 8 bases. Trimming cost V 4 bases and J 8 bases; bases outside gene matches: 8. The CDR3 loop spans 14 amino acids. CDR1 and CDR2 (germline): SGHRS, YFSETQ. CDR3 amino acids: CASSSRTGRDEQFF. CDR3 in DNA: TGCGCCAGCAGCAGCCGGACAGGGCGGGATGAGCAGTTCTTC. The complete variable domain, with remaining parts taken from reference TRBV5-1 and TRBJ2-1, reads KAGVTQTPRYLIKTRGQQVTLSCSPISGHRSVSWYQQTPGQGLQFLFEYFSETQRNKGNFPGRFSGRQFSNSRSEMNVSTLELGDSALYLCASSSRTGRDEQFFGPGTRLTVL.

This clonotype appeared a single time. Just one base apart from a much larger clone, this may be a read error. The CDR3 loop reads CSARDGGSYSNQPQHF. In DNA form, the CDR3 reads TGCAGTGCTAGAGATGGGGGGTCGTATAGCAATCAGCCCCAGCATTTT. The chain combines TRBV20-1 with TRBJ1-5; a possible D gene is TRBD1 (5 bases). This CDR3 has 16 residues. The ends were cut back, 0 bases at V and 0 bases at J, with 12 bases in the middle. The V gene's germline CDR1 is DFQATT and CDR2 SNEGSKA (reference sequence).

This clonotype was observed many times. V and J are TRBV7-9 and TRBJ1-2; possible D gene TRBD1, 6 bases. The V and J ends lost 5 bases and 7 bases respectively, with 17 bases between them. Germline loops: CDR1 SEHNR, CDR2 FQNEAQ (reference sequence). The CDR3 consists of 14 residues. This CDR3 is CASSEGGPRSGYTF. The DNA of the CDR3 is TGTGCCAGCAGCGAGGGGGGTCCTAGGTCTGGCTACACCTTC.

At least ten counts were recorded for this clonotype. This chain's CDR3 is CASSAPDTTNEKLFF. DNA for the CDR3: TGTGCCAGCAGCGCCCCGGATACAACTAATGAAAAACTGTTTTTT. The gene calls are TRBV7-9 and TRBJ1-4, with unresolved D. Trimming removed 5 bases at V and 0 bases at J, with 10 bases between. There are 15 residues in the CDR3. Germline CDR1 reads SEHNR; CDR2 reads FQNEAQ (reference sequence). The variable domain in full, with the rest retrieved from reference TRBV7-9 and TRBJ1-4, is DTGVSQNPRHKITKRGQNVTFRCDPISEHNRLYWYRQTLGQGPEFLTYFQNEAQLEKSRLLSDRFSAERPKGSFSTLEIQRTEQGDSAMYLCASSAPDTTNEKLFFGSGTQLSVL.